Listed here are 8 T cell receptor beta chains from one sample, sequenced in a study of cytomegalovirus exposure and HLA in healthy donors. Assay used: immunoSEQ multiplex PCR; TCRdb lists only in-frame clones, some missing. The sample lists some 220,000 clones; about nine tenths were seen once. Specimen: PBMCs. The receptors here all came from a woman younger than 30 in good health and CMV-seronegative.

The sample holds one count of this clone. The rearrangement uses TRBV28 and TRBJ1-1; TRBD1 matches 8 bases. Trimming at V came to 3 bases and at J to 0 bases, leaving 3 bases not matched to a gene. Germline V gene sequence: CDR1 MDHEN, CDR2 SYDVKM. The CDR3 has 15 residues. The DNA for the CDR3 is TGTGCCAGCAGTTTCCACAGGGGGTTGAACACTGAAGCTTTCTTT. It is translated as CASSFHRGLNTEAFF.

The genes are TRBV7-8 and TRBJ2-7, with no clear D. The CDR3 length is 11 residues. Germline V gene data show CDR1 as SGHVS and CDR2 as FQNEAQ. The germline V and J ends were trimmed by 4 bases and 5 bases, with 6 bases remaining between them. This chain's CDR3 is CASSSVDEQYF. CDR3 bases: TGTGCCAGCAGCTCCGTCGACGAGCAGTACTTC.

The chain couples TRBV4-1 to TRBJ1-2; 9 nucleotides agree with TRBD1. The CDR3 consists of 15 residues. The germline CDR1 and CDR2 sequences are MGHRA and YSYEKL. The trim removed 5 bases at V and 6 bases at J, leaving 10 bases unmatched. Here the CDR3 reads CASSKPGQGMNGYTF. CDR3 nucleotides: TGCGCCAGCAGCAAACCGGGACAGGGTATGAATGGCTACACCTTC.

The CDR3 sequence is CASSQDRGLATDTQYF. DNA of the CDR3: TGTGCCAGCAGCCAAGATCGCGGGCTGGCCACAGATACGCAGTATTTT. The chain links TRBV4-2 to TRBJ2-3; tentative D call: TRBD2 (5 bases). Trimming left V 0 bases short and J 2 bases short, with 12 bases between. The CDR3 totals 16 residues. Germline values: CDR1 LGHNA, CDR2 YNFKEQ.

Remarks on this clone: This sample includes further DNA sequences coding for the same CDR3. V is TRBV19 and J is TRBJ1-2; TRBD1 matches 9 bases. The CDR3 is 13 residues long. V trimming: 6 bases; J trimming: 5 bases; junction bases outside the gene matches: 4. The germline V gene encodes CDR1 LNHDA and CDR2 SQIVND (reference sequence). The chain's CDR3 is CASSPGQGYGYTF. The CDR3 bases are TGTGCCAGTAGCCCGGGACAGGGATATGGCTACACCTTC.

The V call is TRBV14, the J call TRBJ1-1; D perhaps matches TRBD1 (5 bases). The CDR3 sequence is 14 residues long. Germline CDR1 SGHDN, CDR2 FVKESK. V gave up 4 bases and J gave up 6 bases, with 15 bases separating them. The CDR3 sequence is CASSPLRDPPEAFF. In DNA, the CDR3 is TGTGCCAGCAGCCCGCTCAGGGATCCCCCTGAAGCTTTCTTT. The entire variable domain, with the rest obtained from reference TRBV14 and TRBJ1-1, is as follows: EAGVTQFPSHSVIEKGQTVTLRCDPISGHDNLYWYRRVMGKEIKFLLHFVKESKQDESGMPNNRFLAERTGGTYSTLKVQPAELEDSGVYFCASSPLRDPPEAFFGQGTRLTVV.

The rearrangement links TRBV13 to TRBJ2-1; possible D gene TRBD1, 6 bases. V lost 3 bases and J 8 bases, leaving 14 bases between the germline ends. Germline V lookup: CDR1 PRHDT, CDR2 FYEKMQ (reference sequence). This CDR3 contains 14 residues. This CDR3 is CASSFSRAGDEQFF. The CDR3 bases are TGTGCCAGCAGCTTCTCTAGGGCAGGGGATGAGCAGTTCTTC.

V is TRBV28 and J is TRBJ1-1; D ambiguous. CDR1 is MDHEN, CDR2 SYDVKM, per germline. There are 14 residues in the CDR3. V was shortened by 1 base and J by 5 bases, with 11 bases between the two germline ends. CDR3 sequence reads: CASSLSPRGTEAFF. In nucleotides, the CDR3 is TGTGCCAGCAGTTTATCTCCTAGAGGGACTGAAGCTTTCTTT.